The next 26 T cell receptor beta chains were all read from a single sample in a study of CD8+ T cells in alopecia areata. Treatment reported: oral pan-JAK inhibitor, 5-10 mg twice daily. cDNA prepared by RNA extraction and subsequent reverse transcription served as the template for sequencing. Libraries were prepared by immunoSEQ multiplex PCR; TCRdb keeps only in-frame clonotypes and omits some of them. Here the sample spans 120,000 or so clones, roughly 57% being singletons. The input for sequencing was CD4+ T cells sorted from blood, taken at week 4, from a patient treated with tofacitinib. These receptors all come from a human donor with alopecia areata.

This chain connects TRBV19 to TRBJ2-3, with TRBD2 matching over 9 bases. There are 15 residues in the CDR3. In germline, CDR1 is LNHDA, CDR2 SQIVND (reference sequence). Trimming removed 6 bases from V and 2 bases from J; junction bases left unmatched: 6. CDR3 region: CASRPGTSYTDTQYF. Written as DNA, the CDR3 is TGTGCCAGTAGACCCGGGACTAGCTACACAGATACGCAGTATTTT.

DNA for the CDR3: TGCGCCAGCAGACTGGGACAGGGGAACTATGGCTACACCTTC. It specifies CASRLGQGNYGYTF. The chain couples TRBV5-1 to TRBJ1-2; 10 nucleotides agree with TRBD1. The CDR3 runs 14 residues. V lost 5 bases, J lost 2 bases, and 3 bases stayed unmatched. Germline assignment: CDR1 SGHRS and CDR2 YFSETQ.

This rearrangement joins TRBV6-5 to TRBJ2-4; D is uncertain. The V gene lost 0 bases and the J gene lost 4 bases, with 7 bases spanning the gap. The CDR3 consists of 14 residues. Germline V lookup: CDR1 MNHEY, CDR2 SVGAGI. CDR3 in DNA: TGTGCCAGCAGTTACTCAGGGAATAAAAACATTCAGTACTTC. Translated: CASSYSGNKNIQYF.

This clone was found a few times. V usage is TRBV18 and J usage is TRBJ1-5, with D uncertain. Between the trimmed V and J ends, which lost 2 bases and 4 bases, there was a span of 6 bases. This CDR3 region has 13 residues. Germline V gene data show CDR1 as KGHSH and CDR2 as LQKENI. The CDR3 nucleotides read TGTGCCAGCTCACCAGACGGTAATCAGCCCCAGCATTTT. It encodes CASSPDGNQPQHF.

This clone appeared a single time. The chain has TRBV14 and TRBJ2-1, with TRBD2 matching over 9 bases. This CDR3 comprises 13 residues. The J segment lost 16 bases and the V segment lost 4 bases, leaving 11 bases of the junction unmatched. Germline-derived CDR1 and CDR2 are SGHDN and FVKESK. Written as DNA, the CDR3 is TGTGCCAGCAGCCCCTTATTAGCGGGGGTTCACTTCTTC. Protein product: CASSPLLAGVHFF.

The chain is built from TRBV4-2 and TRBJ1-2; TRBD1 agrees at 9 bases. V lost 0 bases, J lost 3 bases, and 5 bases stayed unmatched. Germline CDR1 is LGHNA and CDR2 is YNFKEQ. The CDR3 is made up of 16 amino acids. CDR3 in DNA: TGTGCCAGCAGCCAAGATCTCAGGACAGGGGACTATGGCTACACCTTC. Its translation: CASSQDLRTGDYGYTF.

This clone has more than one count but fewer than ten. CDR3 region: CSVRRDRDTGELFF. The CDR3 DNA reads as TGCAGCGTACGCCGGGACAGGGATACCGGGGAGCTGTTTTTT. The chain couples TRBV29-1 to TRBJ2-2; 9 positions match TRBD1. J lost 5 bases, V lost 6 bases, and 7 bases had no gene match. The CDR3 is 14 residues long. Germline lookup yields CDR1 SQVTM and CDR2 ANQGSEA.

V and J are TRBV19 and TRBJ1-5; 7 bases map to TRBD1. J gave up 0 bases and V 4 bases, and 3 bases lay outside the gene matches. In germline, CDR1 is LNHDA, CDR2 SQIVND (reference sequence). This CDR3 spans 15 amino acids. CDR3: CASSRTGDSNQPQHF. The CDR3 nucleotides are TGTGCCAGTAGTAGGACAGGAGATAGCAATCAGCCCCAGCATTTT.

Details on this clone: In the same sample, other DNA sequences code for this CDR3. Written as DNA, the CDR3 is TGTGCCTGGAGTGTAGCAGGGGCCAACGTCCTGACTTTC. Translation: CAWSVAGANVLTF. V gene TRBV30 combines with J gene TRBJ2-6; no clear D. The V gene lost 0 bases and the J gene lost 4 bases, with 4 bases spanning the gap. Germline V gene sequence: CDR1 GTSNPN, CDR2 SVGIG (reference sequence). CDR3 length: 13 amino acids.

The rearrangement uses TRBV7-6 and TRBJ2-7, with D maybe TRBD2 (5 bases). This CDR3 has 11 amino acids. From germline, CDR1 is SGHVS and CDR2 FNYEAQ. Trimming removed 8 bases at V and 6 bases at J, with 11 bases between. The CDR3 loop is CASAMGSEQYF. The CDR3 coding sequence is TGTGCCAGCGCTATGGGGAGCGAGCAGTACTTC.

CDR3 in DNA: TGTGCCAGCAGCTTAGCTGTGCAGACCCAGGAGACCCAGTACTTC. As protein: CASSLAVQTQETQYF. V is TRBV7-2 and J is TRBJ2-5; D unclear. Germline V gene sequence: CDR1 SGHTA, CDR2 FQGNSA. This CDR3 is built from 15 residues. Trimming cost V 0 bases and J 5 bases, with 13 bases left between them.

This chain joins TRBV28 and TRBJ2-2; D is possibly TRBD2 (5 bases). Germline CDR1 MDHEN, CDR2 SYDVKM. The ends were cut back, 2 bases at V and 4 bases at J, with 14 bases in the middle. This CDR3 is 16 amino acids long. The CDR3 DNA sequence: TGTGCCAGCAGTTTAGAGGCTGCGGGTGGCACCGGGGAGCTGTTTTTT. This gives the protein CASSLEAAGGTGELFF.

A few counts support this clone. CDR3 coding DNA: TGCGCCAGCAGTCGGACGAACACCGGGGAGCTGTTTTTT. The encoded protein is CASSRTNTGELFF. V usage is TRBV5-1 and J usage is TRBJ2-2; D uncertain. CDR1 is SGHRS, CDR2 YFSETQ, per germline. Trimming took off 5 bases at V and 0 bases at J, with 5 bases between the two ends. This CDR3 is built from 13 residues.

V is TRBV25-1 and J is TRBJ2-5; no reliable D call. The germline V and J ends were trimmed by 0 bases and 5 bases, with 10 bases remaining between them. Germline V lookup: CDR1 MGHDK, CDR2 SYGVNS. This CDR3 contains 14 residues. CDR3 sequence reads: CASSEYKGWETQYF. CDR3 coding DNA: TGTGCCAGCAGTGAATATAAGGGATGGGAGACCCAGTACTTC.

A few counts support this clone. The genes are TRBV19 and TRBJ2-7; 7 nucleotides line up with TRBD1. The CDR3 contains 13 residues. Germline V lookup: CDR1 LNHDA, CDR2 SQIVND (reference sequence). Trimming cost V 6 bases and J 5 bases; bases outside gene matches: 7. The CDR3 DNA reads TGTGCCAGTAGCTACACAGGGGACCACGAGCAGTACTTC. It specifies CASSYTGDHEQYF.

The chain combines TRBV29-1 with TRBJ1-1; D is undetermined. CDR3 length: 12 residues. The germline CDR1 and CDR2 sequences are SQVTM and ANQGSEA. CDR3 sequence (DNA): TGCAGTGTGGACCAGCCGAACACTGAAGCTTTCTTT. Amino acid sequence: CSVDQPNTEAFF.

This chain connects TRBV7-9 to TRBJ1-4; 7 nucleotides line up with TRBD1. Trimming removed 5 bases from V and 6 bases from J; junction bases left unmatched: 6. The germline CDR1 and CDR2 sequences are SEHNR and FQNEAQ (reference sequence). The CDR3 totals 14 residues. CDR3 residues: CASSRGTADEKLFF. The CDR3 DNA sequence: TGTGCCAGCAGCCGGGGGACAGCAGATGAAAAACTGTTTTTT.

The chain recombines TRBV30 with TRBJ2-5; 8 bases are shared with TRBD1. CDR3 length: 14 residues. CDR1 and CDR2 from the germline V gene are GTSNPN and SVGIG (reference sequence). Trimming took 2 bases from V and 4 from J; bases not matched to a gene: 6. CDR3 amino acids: CAWSRDRRIETQYF. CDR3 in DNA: TGTGCCTGGAGTCGGGACAGGCGGATAGAGACCCAGTACTTC.

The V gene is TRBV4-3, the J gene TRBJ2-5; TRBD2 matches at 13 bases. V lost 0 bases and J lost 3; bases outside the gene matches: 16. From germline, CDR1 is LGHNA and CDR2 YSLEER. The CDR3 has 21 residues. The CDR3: CASSQESRRGLAGAKEETQYF. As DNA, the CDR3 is TGCGCCAGCAGCCAAGAATCAAGGAGAGGACTAGCGGGGGCCAAAGAAGAGACCCAGTACTTC.

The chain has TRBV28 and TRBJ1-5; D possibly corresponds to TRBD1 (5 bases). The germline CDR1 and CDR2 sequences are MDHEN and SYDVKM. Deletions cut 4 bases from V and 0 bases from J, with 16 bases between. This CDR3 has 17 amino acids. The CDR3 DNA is TGTGCCAGCAGTTCCCGGGGACTGACATATAGCAATCAGCCCCAGCATTTT. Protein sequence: CASSSRGLTYSNQPQHF. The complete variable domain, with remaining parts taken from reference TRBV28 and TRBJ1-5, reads DVKVTQSSRYLVKRTGEKVFLECVQDMDHENMFWYRQDPGLGLRLIYFSYDVKMKEKGDIPEGYSVSREKKERFSLILESASTNQTSMYLCASSSRGLTYSNQPQHFGDGTRLSIL.

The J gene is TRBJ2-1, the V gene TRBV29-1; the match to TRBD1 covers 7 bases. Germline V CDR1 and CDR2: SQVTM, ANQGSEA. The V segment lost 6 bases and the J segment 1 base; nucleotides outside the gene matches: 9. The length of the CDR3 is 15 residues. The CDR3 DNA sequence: TGCAGCGTGATGCTGACAGGGAGTTCCTACAATGAGCAGTTCTTC. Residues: CSVMLTGSSYNEQFF.

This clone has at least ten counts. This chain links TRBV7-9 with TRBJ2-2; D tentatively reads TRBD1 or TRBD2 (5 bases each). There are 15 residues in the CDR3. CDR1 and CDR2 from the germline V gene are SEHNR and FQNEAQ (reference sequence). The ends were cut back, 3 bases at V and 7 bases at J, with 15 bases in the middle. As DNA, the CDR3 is TGTGCCAGCAGCTTGGCGACCGGGGCGAGCGGGGAGCTGTTTTTT. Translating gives CASSLATGASGELFF.

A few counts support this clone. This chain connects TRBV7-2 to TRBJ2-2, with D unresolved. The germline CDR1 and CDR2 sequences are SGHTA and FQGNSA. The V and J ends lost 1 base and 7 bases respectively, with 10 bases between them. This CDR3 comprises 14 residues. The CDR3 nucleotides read TGTGCCAGCAGCTTAGGGGCAGTCAACGGGGAGCTGTTTTTT. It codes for CASSLGAVNGELFF.

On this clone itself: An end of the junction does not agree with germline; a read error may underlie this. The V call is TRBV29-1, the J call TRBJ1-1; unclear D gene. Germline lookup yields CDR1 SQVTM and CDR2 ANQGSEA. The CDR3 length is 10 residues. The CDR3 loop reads CSVEGVPATF. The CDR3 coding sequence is TGCAGCGTTGAAGGCGTACCGGCAACCTTT.

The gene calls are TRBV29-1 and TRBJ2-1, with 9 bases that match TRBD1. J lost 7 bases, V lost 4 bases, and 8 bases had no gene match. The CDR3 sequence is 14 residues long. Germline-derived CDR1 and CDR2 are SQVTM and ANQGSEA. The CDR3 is CSVGPGQGRNEQFF. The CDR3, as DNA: TGCAGCGTTGGACCGGGACAGGGCCGGAATGAGCAGTTCTTC.

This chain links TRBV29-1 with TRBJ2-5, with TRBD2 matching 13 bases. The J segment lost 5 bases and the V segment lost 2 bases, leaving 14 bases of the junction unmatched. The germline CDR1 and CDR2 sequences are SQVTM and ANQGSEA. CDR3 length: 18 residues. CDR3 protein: CSVEFYIPGLAGWETQYF. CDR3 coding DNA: TGCAGCGTTGAATTTTACATCCCGGGACTAGCGGGATGGGAGACCCAGTACTTC.